These T cell receptor beta chains were read from a single sample in a study of blood T cell repertoires in COVID-19. Here immunoSEQ multiplex PCR was the method, and the copy in TCRdb shows in-frame clones only, minus some. The data show 250,000 to 400,000 clones, around 89% seen once. The specimen sequenced was peripheral blood. These receptors were taken from a woman in her thirties with COVID-19, enrolled during active disease. CDR3s include the opening cysteine and the closing phenylalanine or tryptophan. D genes are given only for firm matches. Clone size appears in some rows only: once, few, many, or a class for an expanded clone.

clone size	V gene	J gene	D gene	CDR3 DNA	CDR3 protein
.	TRBV4-1	TRBJ2-5	TRBD1	TGCGCCAGCAGCCGGCATTACAACTTGGACAGGGGGCGAGAGACCCAGTACTTC	CASSRHYNLDRGRETQYF
.	TRBV28	TRBJ2-4	TRBD2	TGTGCCAGCAGTTTAAAGGTGGGAGGGCTAGCCAAAAACATTCAGTACTTC	CASSLKVGGLAKNIQYF
.	TRBV4-1	TRBJ2-5	.	TGCGCCAGCAGCCGGGGGCCGGTGGGGGAGACCCAGTACTTC	CASSRGPVGETQYF
many	TRBV4-2	TRBJ1-6	.	TGTGCCAGCAGCCAAGGGGAGTCCGGGGCCCTCCACTTT	CASSQGESGALHF
.	TRBV4-3	TRBJ1-4	.	TGCGCCAGCTCGGTTGGGCCCTCGAATGAAAAACTGTTTTTT	CASSVGPSNEKLFF
few	TRBV19	TRBJ2-7	TRBD1	TGTGCCAGTAGTATTGGGACAGGGGCGAAGGTGTACGAGCAGTACTTC	CASSIGTGAKVYEQYF
.	TRBV3-1/TRBV3-2	TRBJ2-2	.	TGTGCCAGCAGCCAAGGGGGGCTTACGAACACCGGGGAGCTGTTTTTT	CASSQGGLTNTGELFF
few	TRBV5-1	TRBJ2-5	.	TGCGCCAGCAGCTTGGCCGTTCAAGAGACCCAGTACTTC	CASSLAVQETQYF
.	TRBV6-6	TRBJ1-3	TRBD1	TGTGCCAGCAGTGGGTCGCAGGGGGCCTATGGAAACACCATATATTTT	CASSGSQGAYGNTIYF
.	TRBV6-1	TRBJ2-1	.	TGTGCCAGCAGTGAAGCGGCGCTGGGGGCCGGCGGGAATGAGCAGTTCTTC	CASSEAALGAGGNEQFF
.	TRBV28	TRBJ2-2	.	TGTGCCAGCAGCCTGGGCGCCGGGGAGCTGTTTTTT	CASSLGAGELFF
.	TRBV18	TRBJ1-2	.	TGTGCCAGCTCACCACCGGGGGCACTTAAGGACTATGGCTACACCTTC	CASSPPGALKDYGYTF
.	TRBV5-5	TRBJ1-1	.	TGTGCCAGCAGCTCCATAGTTGGCAGGGGTAAAGCTTTCTTT	CASSSIVGRGKAFF
.	TRBV27	TRBJ1-1	TRBD1	TGTGCCAGCAGTTTGGACAGGGGGAATCGGGCTTTCTTT	CASSLDRGNRAFF
.	TRBV5-8	TRBJ2-7	TRBD1	TGTGCCAGCAGCTTTACAGGGGTCCACGAGCAGTACTTC	CASSFTGVHEQYF
few	TRBV28	TRBJ1-5	.	TGTGCCAGCAGGCCTCCCGGGGGTAGCAATCAGCCCCAGCATTTT	CASRPPGGSNQPQHF
once	TRBV7-6	TRBJ1-2	.	TGTGCCAGCAGCTTAGAGGCGGGTAACTATGGCTACACCTTC	CASSLEAGNYGYTF
.	TRBV5-4	TRBJ1-1	.	TGTGCCAGCAGAGAAATCGGGGTTAAGAACACTGAAGCTTTCTTT	CASREIGVKNTEAFF
.	TRBV20-1	TRBJ2-7	.	TGCAGTGCTAGTCGCGGGAACGAGCAGTACTTC	CSASRGNEQYF
.	TRBV6-2/TRBV6-3	TRBJ1-2	.	TGTGCCAGCAGTTACCGACAGGACTATGGCTACACCTTC	CASSYRQDYGYTF
.	TRBV7-8	TRBJ1-5	.	TGTGCCAGCAGCTTGGGGAGCGGGCGTCAGCCCCAGCATTTT	CASSLGSGRQPQHF
.	TRBV19	TRBJ1-3	.	TGTGCCAGTGGTGGGACTTACTCTGGAAACACCATATATTTT	CASGGTYSGNTIYF
once	TRBV13	TRBJ2-3	TRBD2	TGTGCCAGCAGCCTAACGTACAAGCAGCGGGGGACAGATACGCAGTATTTT	CASSLTYKQRGTDTQYF
.	TRBV4-3	TRBJ2-1	TRBD1	TGCGCCAGCAGCCAAGATGGGACAGTGGACTACAATGAGCAGTTCTTC	CASSQDGTVDYNEQFF
.	TRBV19	TRBJ1-1	TRBD1	TGTGCCAGTATGGACAGGCAGAACACTGAAGCTTTCTTT	CASMDRQNTEAFF
.	TRBV10-3	TRBJ1-5	TRBD1	TGTGCCACACGGAACGGACAGGATCGATCAGATAGCAATCAGCCCCAGCATTTT	CATRNGQDRSDSNQPQHF
.	TRBV5-1	TRBJ1-6	TRBD1	TGCGCCAGCAGCTCACAGGGGGCGCCTAATTCACCCCTCCACTTT	CASSSQGAPNSPLHF
.	TRBV2	TRBJ1-5	.	TGTGCCAGCAGTGGGGGGAGGGTTAAGCCCCAGCATTTT	CASSGGRVKPQHF
.	TRBV9	TRBJ1-5	.	TGTGCCAGCAGCGGGAGCGGCAATCAGCCCCAGCATTTT	CASSGSGNQPQHF